The source of this T cell receptor (beta chain) is a study of STAT5B mutations in CD4+ large granular lymphocyte leukemia. About this clone itself: Its cognate antigen is unknown.

Study findings and constraints: Data were not HLA-matched across samples.

Clones were read by immunoSEQ multiplex PCR, and TCRdb kept only the in-frame ones, dropping some. The sample yields 8,100 or so clones, more than 70% seen once. This TCR derives from a woman aged 60-75 years with CD4+ T-cell large granular lymphocyte leukemia. The source material was PBMCs.

The CDR3 nucleotides are TGTGCCAGCAGCTTGCAGGGTCGAACTGAAAAACTGTTTTTT. This sequence encodes CASSLQGRTEKLFF. The rearrangement uses TRBV11-2 and TRBJ1-4; perhaps TRBD1 as D (5 bases). In germline, CDR1 is SGHAT, CDR2 FQNNGV. The V end was cut by 3 bases, the J end by 7 bases, with 12 bases between. The CDR3 runs 14 residues. The whole variable domain, filled in from reference TRBV11-2 and TRBJ1-4, reads EAGVAQSPRYKIIEKRQSVAFWCNPISGHATLYWYQQILGQGPKLLIQFQNNGVVDDSQLPKDRFSAERLKGVDSTLKIQPAKLEDSAVYLCASSLQGRTEKLFFGSGTQLSVL.